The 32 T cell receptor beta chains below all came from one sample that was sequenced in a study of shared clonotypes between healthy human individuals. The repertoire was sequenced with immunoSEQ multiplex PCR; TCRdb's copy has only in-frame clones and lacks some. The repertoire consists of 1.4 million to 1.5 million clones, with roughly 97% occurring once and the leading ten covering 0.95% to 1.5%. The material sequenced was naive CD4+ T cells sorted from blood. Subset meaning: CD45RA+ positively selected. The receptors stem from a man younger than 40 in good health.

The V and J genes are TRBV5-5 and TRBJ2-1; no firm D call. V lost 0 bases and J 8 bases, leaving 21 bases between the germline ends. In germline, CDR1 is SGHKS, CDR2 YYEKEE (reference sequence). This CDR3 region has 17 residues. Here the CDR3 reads CASSLALITKSVHEQFF. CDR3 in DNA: TGTGCCAGCAGCTTGGCTCTAATTACAAAAAGTGTCCATGAGCAGTTCTTC.

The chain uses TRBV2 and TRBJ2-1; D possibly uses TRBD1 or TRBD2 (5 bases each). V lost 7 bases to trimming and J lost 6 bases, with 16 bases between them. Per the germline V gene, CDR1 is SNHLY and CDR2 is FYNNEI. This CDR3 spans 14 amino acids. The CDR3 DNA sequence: TGTGCCAGCACTACGAATGGGGCGGGCAATGAGCAGTTCTTC. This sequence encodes CASTTNGAGNEQFF. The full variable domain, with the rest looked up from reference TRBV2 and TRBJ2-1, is EPEVTQTPSHQVTQMGQEVILRCVPISNHLYFYWYRQILGQKVEFLVSFYNNEISEKSEIFDDQFSVERPDGSNFTLKIRSTKLEDSAMYFCASTTNGAGNEQFFGPGTRLTVL.

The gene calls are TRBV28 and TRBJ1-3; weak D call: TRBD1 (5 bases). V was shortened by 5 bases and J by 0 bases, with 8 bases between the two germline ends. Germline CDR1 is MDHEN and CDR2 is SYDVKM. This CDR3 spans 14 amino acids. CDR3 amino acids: CASSDSGSGNTIYF. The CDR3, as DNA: TGTGCCAGCAGTGACAGTGGCTCTGGAAACACCATATATTTT.

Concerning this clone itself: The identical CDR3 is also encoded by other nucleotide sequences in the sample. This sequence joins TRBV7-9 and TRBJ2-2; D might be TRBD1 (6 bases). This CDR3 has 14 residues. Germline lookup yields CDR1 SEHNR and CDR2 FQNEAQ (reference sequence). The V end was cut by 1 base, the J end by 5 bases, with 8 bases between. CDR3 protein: CASSLGGGTGELFF. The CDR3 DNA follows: TGTGCCAGCAGCTTAGGAGGGGGAACCGGGGAGCTGTTTTTT.

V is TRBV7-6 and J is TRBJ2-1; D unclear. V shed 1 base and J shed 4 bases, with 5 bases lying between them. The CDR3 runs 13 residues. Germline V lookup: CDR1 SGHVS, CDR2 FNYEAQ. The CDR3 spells CASSLEVYNEQFF. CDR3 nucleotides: TGTGCCAGCAGCTTAGAGGTGTACAATGAGCAGTTCTTC.

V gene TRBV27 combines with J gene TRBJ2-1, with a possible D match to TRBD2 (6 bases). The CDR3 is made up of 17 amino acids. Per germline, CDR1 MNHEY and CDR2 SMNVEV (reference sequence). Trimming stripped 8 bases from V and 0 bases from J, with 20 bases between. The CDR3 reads CASLGLGRSSSYNEQFF. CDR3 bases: TGTGCCAGCCTGGGACTGGGGCGGTCGAGCTCCTACAATGAGCAGTTCTTC.

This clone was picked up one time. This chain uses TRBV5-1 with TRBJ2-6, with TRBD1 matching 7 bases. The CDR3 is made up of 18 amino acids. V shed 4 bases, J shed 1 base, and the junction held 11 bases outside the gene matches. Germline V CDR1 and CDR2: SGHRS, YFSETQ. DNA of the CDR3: TGCGCCAGCAGCACGACCGGGACAGCCTCTTCTGGGGCCAACGTCCTGACTTTC. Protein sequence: CASSTTGTASSGANVLTF.

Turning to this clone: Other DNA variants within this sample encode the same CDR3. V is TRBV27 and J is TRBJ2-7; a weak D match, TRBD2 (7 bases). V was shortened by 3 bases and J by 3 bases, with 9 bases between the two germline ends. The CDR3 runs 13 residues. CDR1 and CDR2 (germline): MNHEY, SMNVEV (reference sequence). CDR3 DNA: TGTGCCAGCAGTTTCGGGGGGCGCTACGAGCAGTACTTC. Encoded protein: CASSFGGRYEQYF.

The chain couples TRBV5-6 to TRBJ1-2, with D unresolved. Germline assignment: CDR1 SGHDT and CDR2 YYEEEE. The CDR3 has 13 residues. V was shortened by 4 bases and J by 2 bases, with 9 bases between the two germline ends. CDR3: CASSGSINYGYTF. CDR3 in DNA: TGTGCCAGCAGCGGGAGCATAAACTATGGCTACACCTTC. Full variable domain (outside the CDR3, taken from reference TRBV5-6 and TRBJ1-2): DAGVTQSPTHLIKTRGQQVTLRCSPKSGHDTVSWYQQALGQGPQFIFQYYEEEERQRGNFPDRFSGHQFPNYSSELNVNALLLGDSALYLCASSGSINYGYTFGSGTRLTVV.

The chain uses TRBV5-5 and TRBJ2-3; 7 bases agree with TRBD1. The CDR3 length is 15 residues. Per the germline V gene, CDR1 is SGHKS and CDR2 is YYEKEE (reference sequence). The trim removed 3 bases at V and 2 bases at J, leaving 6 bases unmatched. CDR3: CASSSDRVITDTQYF. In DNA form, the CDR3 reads TGTGCCAGCAGCTCCGACAGGGTGATCACAGATACGCAGTATTTT.

DNA for the CDR3: TGTGCCAGCAGTTCGGTACCCTGGTTGTGGCCCCAGCATTTT. Translated: CASSSVPWLWPQHF. This chain links TRBV28 with TRBJ1-5; D gene unclear. There are 14 residues in the CDR3. Trimming shortened V by 4 bases and J by 9 bases, and 16 bases separated the two germline ends. The germline V gene encodes CDR1 MDHEN and CDR2 SYDVKM. The complete variable domain, with remaining parts taken from reference TRBV28 and TRBJ1-5, reads DVKVTQSSRYLVKRTGEKVFLECVQDMDHENMFWYRQDPGLGLRLIYFSYDVKMKEKGDIPEGYSVSREKKERFSLILESASTNQTSMYLCASSSVPWLWPQHFGDGTRLSIL.

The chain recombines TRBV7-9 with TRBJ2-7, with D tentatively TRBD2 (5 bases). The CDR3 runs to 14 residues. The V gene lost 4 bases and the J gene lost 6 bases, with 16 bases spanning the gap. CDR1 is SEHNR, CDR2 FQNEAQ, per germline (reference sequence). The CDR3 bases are TGTGCCAGCAGCTCCGGGGTCCTAGCTATCGAGCAGTACTTC. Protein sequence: CASSSGVLAIEQYF.

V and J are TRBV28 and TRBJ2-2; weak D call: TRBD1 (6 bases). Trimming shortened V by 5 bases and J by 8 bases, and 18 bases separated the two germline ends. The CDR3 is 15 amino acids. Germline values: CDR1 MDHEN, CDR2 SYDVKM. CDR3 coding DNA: TGTGCCAGCAGTCCGATGCCGACAGGTACAGGGGAGCTGTTTTTT. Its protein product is CASSPMPTGTGELFF.

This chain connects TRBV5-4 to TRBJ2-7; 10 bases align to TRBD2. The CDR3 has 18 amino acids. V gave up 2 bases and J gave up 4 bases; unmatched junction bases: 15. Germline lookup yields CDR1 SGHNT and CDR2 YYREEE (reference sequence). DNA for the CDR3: TGTGCCAGCAGCTTCACCGGGACTAGCGTGTATCGCCCGTACGAGCAGTACTTC. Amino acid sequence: CASSFTGTSVYRPYEQYF.

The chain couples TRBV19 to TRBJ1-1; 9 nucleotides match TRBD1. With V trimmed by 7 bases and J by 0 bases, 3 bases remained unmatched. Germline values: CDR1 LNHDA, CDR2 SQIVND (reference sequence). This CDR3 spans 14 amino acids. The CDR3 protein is CASNRQGVNTEAFF. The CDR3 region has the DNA TGTGCCAGTAACAGACAGGGGGTGAACACTGAAGCTTTCTTT.

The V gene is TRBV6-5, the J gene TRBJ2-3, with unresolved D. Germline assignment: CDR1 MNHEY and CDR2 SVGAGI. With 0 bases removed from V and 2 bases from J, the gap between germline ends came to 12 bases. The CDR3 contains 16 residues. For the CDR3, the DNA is TGTGCCAGCAGTTACTCATCCAGAGAGGACACAGATACGCAGTATTTT. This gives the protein CASSYSSREDTDTQYF.

The CDR3 is CAIKTDYGYTF. The CDR3 coding sequence is TGTGCCATTAAGACAGACTATGGCTACACCTTC. V gene TRBV10-3 combines with J gene TRBJ1-2; TRBD1 is a possible D gene (5 bases). V lost 9 bases, J lost 3 bases, and 8 bases lay in between. The CDR3 is 11 residues long. Germline loops: CDR1 ENHRY, CDR2 SYGVKD.

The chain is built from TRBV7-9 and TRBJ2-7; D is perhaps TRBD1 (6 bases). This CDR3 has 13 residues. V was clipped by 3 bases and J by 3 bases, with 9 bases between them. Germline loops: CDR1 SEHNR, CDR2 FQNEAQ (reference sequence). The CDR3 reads CASSFTRGYEQYF. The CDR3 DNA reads TGTGCCAGCAGCTTCACCAGGGGCTACGAGCAGTACTTC.

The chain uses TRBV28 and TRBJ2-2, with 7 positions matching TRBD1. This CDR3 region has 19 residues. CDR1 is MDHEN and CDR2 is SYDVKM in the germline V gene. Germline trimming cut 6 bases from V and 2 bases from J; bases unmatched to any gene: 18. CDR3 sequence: CASSPSVVGTEPNTGELFF. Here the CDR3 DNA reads TGTGCCAGCAGCCCATCCGTAGTCGGGACAGAGCCTAACACCGGGGAGCTGTTTTTT.

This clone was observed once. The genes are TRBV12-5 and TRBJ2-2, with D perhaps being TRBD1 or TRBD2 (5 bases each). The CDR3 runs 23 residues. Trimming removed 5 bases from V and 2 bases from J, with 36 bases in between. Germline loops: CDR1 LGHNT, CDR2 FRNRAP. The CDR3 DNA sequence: TGTGCTAGTGGTGTCACGCGCCGGGACCCAAAAAAAAAGACTGACGGAAACACCGGGGAGCTGTTTTTT. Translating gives CASGVTRRDPKKKTDGNTGELFF. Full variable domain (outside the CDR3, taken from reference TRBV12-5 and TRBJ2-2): DARVTQTPRHKVTEMGQEVTMRCQPILGHNTVFWYRQTMMQGLELLAYFRNRAPLDDSGMPKDRFSAEMPDATLATLKIQPSEPRDSAVYFCASGVTRRDPKKKTDGNTGELFFGEGSRLTVL.

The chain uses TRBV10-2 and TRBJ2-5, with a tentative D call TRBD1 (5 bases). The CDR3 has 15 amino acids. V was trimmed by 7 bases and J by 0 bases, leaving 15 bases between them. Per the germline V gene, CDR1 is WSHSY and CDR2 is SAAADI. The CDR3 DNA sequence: TGCGCCAGCACCGACAGAAAGGTTTACCAAGAGACCCAGTACTTC. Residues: CASTDRKVYQETQYF.

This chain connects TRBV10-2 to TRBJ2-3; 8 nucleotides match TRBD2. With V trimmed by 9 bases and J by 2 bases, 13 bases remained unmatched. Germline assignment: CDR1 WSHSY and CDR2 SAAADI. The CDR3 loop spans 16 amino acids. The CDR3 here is CASQRLAGPPTDTQYF. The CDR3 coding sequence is TGCGCCAGTCAACGCCTAGCGGGCCCACCCACAGATACGCAGTATTTT.

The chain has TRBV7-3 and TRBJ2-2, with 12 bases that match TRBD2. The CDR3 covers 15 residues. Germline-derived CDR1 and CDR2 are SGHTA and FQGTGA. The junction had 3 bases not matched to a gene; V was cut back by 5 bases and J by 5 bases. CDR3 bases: TGTGCCAGCAGCGAAGGACTAGCGGGAACCGGGGAGCTGTTTTTT. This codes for CASSEGLAGTGELFF.

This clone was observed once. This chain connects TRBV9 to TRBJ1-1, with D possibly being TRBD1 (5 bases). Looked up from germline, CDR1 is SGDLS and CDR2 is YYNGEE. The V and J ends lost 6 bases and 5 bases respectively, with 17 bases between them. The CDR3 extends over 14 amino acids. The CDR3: CASKPGPGGTEAFF. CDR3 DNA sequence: TGTGCCAGCAAGCCAGGGCCGGGAGGGACTGAAGCTTTCTTT.

The chain's CDR3 is CASSFRTGNEQYF. The CDR3 coding sequence is TGTGCCAGCAGCTTCCGGACAGGGAACGAGCAGTACTTC. This chain uses TRBV5-4 with TRBJ2-7; 8 bases map to TRBD1. The ends lost 2 bases at V and 5 bases at J; junction bases unmatched: 3. This CDR3 region has 13 residues. Germline-derived CDR1 and CDR2 are SGHNT and YYREEE (reference sequence).

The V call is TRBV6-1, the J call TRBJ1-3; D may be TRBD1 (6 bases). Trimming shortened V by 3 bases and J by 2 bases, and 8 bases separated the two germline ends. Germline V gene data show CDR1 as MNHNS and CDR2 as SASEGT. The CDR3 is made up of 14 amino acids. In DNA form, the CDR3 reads TGTGCCAGCAGTGAGGACAGAACTGGAAACACCATATATTTT. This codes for CASSEDRTGNTIYF.

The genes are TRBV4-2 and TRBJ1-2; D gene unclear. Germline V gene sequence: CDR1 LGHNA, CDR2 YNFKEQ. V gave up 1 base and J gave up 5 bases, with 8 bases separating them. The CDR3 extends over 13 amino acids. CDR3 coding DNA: TGTGCCAGCAGCCAAGCCGAAGGATATGGCTACACCTTC. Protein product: CASSQAEGYGYTF.

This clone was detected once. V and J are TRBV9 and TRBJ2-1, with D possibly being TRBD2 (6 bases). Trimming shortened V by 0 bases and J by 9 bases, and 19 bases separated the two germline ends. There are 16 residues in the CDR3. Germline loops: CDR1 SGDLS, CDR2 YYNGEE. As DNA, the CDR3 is TGTGCCAGCAGCGTAGTTCTAGGGTATCGGGAGAGTGAGCAGTTCTTC. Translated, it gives CASSVVLGYRESEQFF.

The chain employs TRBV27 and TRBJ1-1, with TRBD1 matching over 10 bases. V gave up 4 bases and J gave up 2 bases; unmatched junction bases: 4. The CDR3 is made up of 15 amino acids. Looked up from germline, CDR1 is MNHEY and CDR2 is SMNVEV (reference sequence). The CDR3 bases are TGTGCCAGCAGTTGGGACAGGGGCGTTAACACTGAAGCTTTCTTT. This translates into CASSWDRGVNTEAFF.

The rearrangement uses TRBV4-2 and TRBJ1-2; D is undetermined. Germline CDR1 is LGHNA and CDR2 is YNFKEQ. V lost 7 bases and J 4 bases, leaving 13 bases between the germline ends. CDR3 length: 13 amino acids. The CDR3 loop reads CASTDRAPYGYTF. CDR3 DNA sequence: TGTGCCAGCACTGACCGGGCCCCCTATGGCTACACCTTC.

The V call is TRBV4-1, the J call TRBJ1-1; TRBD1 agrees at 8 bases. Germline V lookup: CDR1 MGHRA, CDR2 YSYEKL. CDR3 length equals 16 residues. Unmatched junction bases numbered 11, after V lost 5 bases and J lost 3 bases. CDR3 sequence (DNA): TGCGCCAGCAGCACTGGACAGGGAGACCTTTACACTGAAGCTTTCTTT. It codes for CASSTGQGDLYTEAFF.

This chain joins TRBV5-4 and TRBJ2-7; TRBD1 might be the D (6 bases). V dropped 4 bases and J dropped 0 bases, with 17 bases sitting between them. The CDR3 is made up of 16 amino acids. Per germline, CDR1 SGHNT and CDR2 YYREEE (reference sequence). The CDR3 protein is CASSRFSGAPSYEQYF. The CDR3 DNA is TGTGCCAGCAGCCGTTTTTCAGGGGCCCCCTCCTACGAGCAGTACTTC.